The following is a T cell receptor beta chain sequence with its context. The antigen is unknown. The CDR3 is made up of 14 amino acids. V lost 5 bases and J 3 bases, leaving 11 bases between the germline ends. Germline lookup yields CDR1 SEHNR and CDR2 FQNEAQ (reference sequence). Extraction of RNA preceded its reverse transcription into cDNA, which served as the sequencing template. The table came from immunoSEQ multiplex PCR; TCRdb's copy has only in-frame clones and leaves some out. The sample shows 150,000 or so clones, around 87% of them seen only once. The data belong to a study of CD8+ T cells in alopecia areata. Study details: Among treated patients, oral tofacitinib was administered at 5 to 10 mg twice daily. It was 6 to 18 months of tofacitinib, and then there were 6 months off drug.

Study-wide results and caveats: Relative to normal scalp, lesional scalp, especially alopecia totalis/universalis, showed higher clonality. Sequencing of scalp samples also includes resident alphabeta T cells from normal skin.

The J gene is TRBJ2-1, the V gene TRBV7-9, with D unresolved. Sequenced material: CD8+ T cells sorted from blood, taken at week 0. The clonotype comes from a human donor with alopecia areata. CDR3 sequence: CASSPEPGYNEQFF. The CDR3 bases are TGTGCCAGCAGCCCTGAGCCGGGCTACAATGAGCAGTTCTTC. Full variable domain (remainder filled in from reference TRBV7-9 and TRBJ2-1): DTGVSQNPRHKITKRGQNVTFRCDPISEHNRLYWYRQTLGQGPEFLTYFQNEAQLEKSRLLSDRFSAERPKGSFSTLEIQRTEQGDSAMYLCASSPEPGYNEQFFGPGTRLTVL.